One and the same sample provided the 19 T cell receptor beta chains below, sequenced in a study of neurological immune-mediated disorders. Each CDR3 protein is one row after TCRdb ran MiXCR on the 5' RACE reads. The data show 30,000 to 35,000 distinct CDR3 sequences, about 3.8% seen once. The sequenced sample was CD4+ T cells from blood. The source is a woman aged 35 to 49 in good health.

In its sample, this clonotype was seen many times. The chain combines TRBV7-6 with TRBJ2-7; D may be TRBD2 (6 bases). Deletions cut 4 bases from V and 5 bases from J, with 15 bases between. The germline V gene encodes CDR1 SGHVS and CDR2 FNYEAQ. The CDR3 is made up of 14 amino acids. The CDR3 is CASSSPGGSDEQYF. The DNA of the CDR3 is TGTGCCAGCAGCTCCCCCGGGGGAAGCGACGAGCAGTACTTC.

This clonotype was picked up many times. The CDR3 sequence: CSVGIPGTGKDTQYF. The CDR3 bases are TGCAGCGTTGGCATCCCCGGGACAGGGAAAGATACGCAGTATTTT. This chain uses TRBV29-1 with TRBJ2-3, with 9 bases fitting TRBD1. Germline V lookup: CDR1 SQVTM, CDR2 ANQGSEA. CDR3 length: 15 residues. The V gene end was trimmed by 4 bases and the J gene end by 5 bases; junction bases not matched to a gene: 10.

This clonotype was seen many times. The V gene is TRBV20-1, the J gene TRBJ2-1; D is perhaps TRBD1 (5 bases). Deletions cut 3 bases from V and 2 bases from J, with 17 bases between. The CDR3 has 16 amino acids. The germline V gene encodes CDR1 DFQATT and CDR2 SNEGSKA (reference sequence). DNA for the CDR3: TGCAGTGCTAGTGATCAGGGCCAGGGTGCCTACAATGAGCAGTTCTTC. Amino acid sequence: CSASDQGQGAYNEQFF.

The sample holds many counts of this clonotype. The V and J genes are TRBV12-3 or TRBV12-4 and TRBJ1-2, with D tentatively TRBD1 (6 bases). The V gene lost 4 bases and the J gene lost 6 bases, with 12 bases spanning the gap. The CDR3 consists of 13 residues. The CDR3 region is CASSSRQVHGYTF. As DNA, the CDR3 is TGTGCCAGCAGTTCCAGACAGGTTCATGGCTACACCTTC.

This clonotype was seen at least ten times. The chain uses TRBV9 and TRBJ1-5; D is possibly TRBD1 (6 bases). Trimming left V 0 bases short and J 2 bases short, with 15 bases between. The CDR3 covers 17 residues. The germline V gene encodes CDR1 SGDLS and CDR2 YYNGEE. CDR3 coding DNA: TGTGCCAGCAGCGTAGGGGTAGGGGCAGGGGGCAATCAGCCCCAGCATTTT. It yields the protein CASSVGVGAGGNQPQHF.

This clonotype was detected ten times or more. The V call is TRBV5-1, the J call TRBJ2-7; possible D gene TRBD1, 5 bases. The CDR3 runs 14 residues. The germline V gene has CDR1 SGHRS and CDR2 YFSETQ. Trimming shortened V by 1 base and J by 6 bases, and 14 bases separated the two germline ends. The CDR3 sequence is CASSLFLQDLEQYF. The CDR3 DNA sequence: TGCGCCAGCAGCTTGTTTCTACAGGACCTCGAGCAGTACTTC.

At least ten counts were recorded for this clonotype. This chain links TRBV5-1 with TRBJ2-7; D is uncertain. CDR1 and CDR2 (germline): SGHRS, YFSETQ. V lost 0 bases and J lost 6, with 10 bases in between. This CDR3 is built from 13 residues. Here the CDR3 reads CASSLATGGEQYF. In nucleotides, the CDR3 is TGCGCCAGCAGCTTGGCTACGGGCGGCGAGCAGTACTTC.

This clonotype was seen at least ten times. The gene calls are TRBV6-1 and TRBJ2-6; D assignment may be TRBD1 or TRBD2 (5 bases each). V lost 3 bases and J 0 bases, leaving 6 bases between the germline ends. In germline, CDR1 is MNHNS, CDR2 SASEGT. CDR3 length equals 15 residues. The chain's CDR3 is CASSERGSGANVLTF. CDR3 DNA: TGTGCCAGCAGTGAGAGGGGCTCTGGGGCCAACGTCCTGACTTTC.

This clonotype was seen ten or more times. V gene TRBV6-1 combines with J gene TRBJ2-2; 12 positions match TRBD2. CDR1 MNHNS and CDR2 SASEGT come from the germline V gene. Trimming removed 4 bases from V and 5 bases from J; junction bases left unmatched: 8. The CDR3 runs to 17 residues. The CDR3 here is CASSALAGGPGTGELFF. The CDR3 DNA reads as TGTGCCAGCAGTGCTCTAGCGGGAGGGCCAGGGACCGGGGAGCTGTTTTTT.

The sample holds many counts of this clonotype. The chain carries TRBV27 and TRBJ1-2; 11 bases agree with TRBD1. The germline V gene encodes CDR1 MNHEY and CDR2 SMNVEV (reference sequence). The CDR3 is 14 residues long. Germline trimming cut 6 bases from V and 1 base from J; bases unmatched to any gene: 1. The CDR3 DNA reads TGTGCCAGCAGAGGGACAGGGGGTAACTATGGCTACACCTTC. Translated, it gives CASRGTGGNYGYTF.

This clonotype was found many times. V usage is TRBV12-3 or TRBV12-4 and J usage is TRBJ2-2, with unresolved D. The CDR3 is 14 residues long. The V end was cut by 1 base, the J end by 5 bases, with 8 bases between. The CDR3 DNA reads TGTGCCAGCAGTTTAGGAGTACATACCGGGGAGCTGTTTTTT. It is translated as CASSLGVHTGELFF.

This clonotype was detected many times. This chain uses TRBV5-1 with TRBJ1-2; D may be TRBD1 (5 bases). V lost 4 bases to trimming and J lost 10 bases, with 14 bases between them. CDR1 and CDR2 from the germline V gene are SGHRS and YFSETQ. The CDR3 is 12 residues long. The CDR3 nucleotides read TGCGCCAGCAGCGCGGTAGGGGACGACTACACCTTC. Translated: CASSAVGDDYTF. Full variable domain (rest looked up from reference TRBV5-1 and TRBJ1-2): KAGVTQTPRYLIKTRGQQVTLSCSPISGHRSVSWYQQTPGQGLQFLFEYFSETQRNKGNFPGRFSGRQFSNSRSEMNVSTLELGDSALYLCASSAVGDDYTFGSGTRLTVV.

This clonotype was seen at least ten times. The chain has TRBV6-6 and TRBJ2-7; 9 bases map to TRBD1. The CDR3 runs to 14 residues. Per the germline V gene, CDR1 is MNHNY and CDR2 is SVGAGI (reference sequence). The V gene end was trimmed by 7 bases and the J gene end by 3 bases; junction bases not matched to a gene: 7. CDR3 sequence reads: CASIAGTGIYEQYF. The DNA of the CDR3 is TGTGCCAGCATTGCCGGGACAGGGATCTACGAGCAGTACTTC.

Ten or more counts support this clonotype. In nucleotides, the CDR3 is TGCAGTGCAAAGGTGGCGGGGCTCAGCACAGATACGCAGTATTTT. It encodes CSAKVAGLSTDTQYF. The chain has TRBV20-1 and TRBJ2-3; the D gene is possibly TRBD2 (6 bases). The germline V and J ends were trimmed by 6 bases and 0 bases, with 16 bases remaining between them. The CDR3 is 15 amino acids. Per the germline V gene, CDR1 is DFQATT and CDR2 is SNEGSKA (reference sequence).

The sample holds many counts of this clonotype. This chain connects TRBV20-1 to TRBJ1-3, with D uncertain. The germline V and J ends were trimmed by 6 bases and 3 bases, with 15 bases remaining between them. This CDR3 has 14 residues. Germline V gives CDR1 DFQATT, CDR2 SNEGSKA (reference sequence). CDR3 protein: CSATAAHYGNTIYF. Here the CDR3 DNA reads TGCAGTGCAACGGCCGCCCATTATGGAAACACCATATATTTT.

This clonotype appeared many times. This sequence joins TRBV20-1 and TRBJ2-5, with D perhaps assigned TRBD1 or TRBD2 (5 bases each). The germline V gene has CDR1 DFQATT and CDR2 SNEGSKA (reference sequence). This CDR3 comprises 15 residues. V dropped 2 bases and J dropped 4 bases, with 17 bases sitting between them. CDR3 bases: TGCAGTGCTAGACGATCAGGGAGAAATGTAGAGACCCAGTACTTC. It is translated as CSARRSGRNVETQYF.

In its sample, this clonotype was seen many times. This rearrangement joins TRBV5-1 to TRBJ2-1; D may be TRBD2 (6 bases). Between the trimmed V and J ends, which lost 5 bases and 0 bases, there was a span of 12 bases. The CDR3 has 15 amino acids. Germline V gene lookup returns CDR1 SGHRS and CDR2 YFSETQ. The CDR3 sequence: CASRGGLSSYNEQFF. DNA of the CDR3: TGCGCCAGCAGGGGAGGCCTCAGCTCCTACAATGAGCAGTTCTTC.

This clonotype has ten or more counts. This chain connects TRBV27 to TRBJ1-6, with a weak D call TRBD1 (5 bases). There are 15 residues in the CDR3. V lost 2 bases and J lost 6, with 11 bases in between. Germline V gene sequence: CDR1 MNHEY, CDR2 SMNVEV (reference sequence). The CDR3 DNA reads TGTGCCAGCAGTTTACGGGCAGGGCTTAATTCACCCCTCCACTTT. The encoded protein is CASSLRAGLNSPLHF.

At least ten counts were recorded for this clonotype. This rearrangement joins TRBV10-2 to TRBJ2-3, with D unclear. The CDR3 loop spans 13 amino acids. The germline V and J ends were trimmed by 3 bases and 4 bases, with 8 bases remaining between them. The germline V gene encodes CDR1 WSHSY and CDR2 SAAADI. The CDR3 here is CASSEMHADTQYF. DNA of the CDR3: TGCGCCAGCAGTGAAATGCACGCAGATACGCAGTATTTT.